These 21 T cell receptor beta chains came from one sample sequenced in a study of identical twins. TCRdb re-called the 5' RACE reads with MiXCR, one entry per CDR3 protein. This sample has some 1,600,000 distinct CDR3 sequences, with about 31% found just once. The sequenced sample was cord blood. These receptors originate from a newborn girl in good health.

The count of this clonotype is one. The chain uses TRBV4-2 and TRBJ2-7, with 9 bases aligning to TRBD2. V trimming: 6 bases; J trimming: 0 bases; junction bases outside the gene matches: 9. CDR3 length: 16 amino acids. Germline V gene sequence: CDR1 LGHNA, CDR2 YNFKEQ. The CDR3 spells CASRPSGTASSYEQYF. As DNA, the CDR3 is TGTGCCAGCAGGCCTAGCGGGACTGCTAGCTCCTACGAGCAGTACTTC.

This clonotype was recorded a few times. The CDR3 sequence: CASSPRQGPTVYGYTF. CDR3 bases: TGTGCCAGCAGCCCAAGACAGGGCCCGACCGTCTATGGCTACACCTTC. The chain links TRBV6-6 to TRBJ1-2; 7 bases are a match to TRBD1. V shed 6 bases and J 4 bases; nucleotides not matched to a gene: 14. CDR1 MNHNY and CDR2 SVGAGI come from the germline V gene (reference sequence). The CDR3 has 16 residues.

This clonotype was seen only a few times. The gene calls are TRBV7-9 and TRBJ2-3; D is undetermined. In germline, CDR1 is SEHNR, CDR2 FQNEAQ (reference sequence). V lost 1 base to trimming and J lost 2 bases, with 16 bases between them. The CDR3 totals 17 residues. The CDR3 protein is CASSLVPDWTYTDTQYF. The CDR3 DNA reads as TGTGCCAGCAGCTTAGTCCCCGATTGGACCTACACAGATACGCAGTATTTT.

The V and J genes are TRBV28 and TRBJ2-5; 8 nucleotides match TRBD2. Germline trimming cut 6 bases from V and 0 bases from J; bases unmatched to any gene: 6. The germline gives CDR1 MDHEN, CDR2 SYDVKM. This CDR3 is built from 15 residues. This CDR3 is CASSELADYQETQYF. In nucleotides, the CDR3 is TGTGCCAGCAGCGAACTAGCGGATTACCAAGAGACCCAGTACTTC.

The chain employs TRBV14 and TRBJ1-1; weak D call: TRBD1 (6 bases). Between the trimmed V and J ends, which lost 0 bases and 0 bases, there was a span of 17 bases. The germline V gene encodes CDR1 SGHDN and CDR2 FVKESK. This CDR3 has 18 residues. CDR3 sequence (DNA): TGTGCCAGCAGCCAAGATCCCCTAAGACCAGGGGTGAACACTGAAGCTTTCTTT. Translating gives CASSQDPLRPGVNTEAFF. The variable domain in full, with the rest retrieved from reference TRBV14 and TRBJ1-1, is EAGVTQFPSHSVIEKGQTVTLRCDPISGHDNLYWYRRVMGKEIKFLLHFVKESKQDESGMPNNRFLAERTGGTYSTLKVQPAELEDSGVYFCASSQDPLRPGVNTEAFFGQGTRLTVV.

There are a few counts of this clonotype. The chain is built from TRBV12-5 and TRBJ2-1, with TRBD2 matching 8 bases. The junction had 1 base not matched to a gene; V was cut back by 3 bases and J by 0 bases. CDR1 is LGHNT and CDR2 is FRNRAP in the germline V gene. This CDR3 region has 15 residues. This CDR3 is CASGFSGTSYNEQFF. In nucleotides, the CDR3 is TGTGCTAGTGGTTTTAGCGGGACCTCCTACAATGAGCAGTTCTTC.

The chain is built from TRBV20-1 and TRBJ1-6; TRBD1 aligns across 10 bases. J lost 10 bases, V lost 1 base, and 7 bases had no gene match. The germline gives CDR1 DFQATT, CDR2 SNEGSKA (reference sequence). The CDR3 runs 15 residues. CDR3 sequence: CSARGSGQGTSPLHF. The CDR3 bases are TGCAGTGCTAGAGGGTCGGGACAGGGGACCTCACCCCTCCACTTT.

This clonotype was counted only a few times. This sequence may be a read error, since a much larger clone differs from it by one base. The chain employs TRBV29-1 and TRBJ2-1, with unresolved D. V lost 4 bases, J lost 0 bases, and 10 bases lay in between. The CDR3 contains 14 residues. Germline V gene lookup returns CDR1 SQVTM and CDR2 ANQGSEA. CDR3 sequence reads: CSVASRSSYNEQFF. The CDR3, as DNA: TGCAGCGTTGCATCGAGGAGCTCCTACAATGAGCAGTTCTTC.

In this sample, this clonotype turned up a few times. This chain links TRBV7-2 with TRBJ2-3; 8 bases match TRBD2. Trimming at V came to 1 base and at J to 5 bases, leaving 11 bases not matched to a gene. The CDR3 is 17 amino acids. CDR1 SGHTA and CDR2 FQGNSA come from the germline V gene. The CDR3 reads CASSLVGGESMGDTQYF. CDR3 DNA sequence: TGTGCCAGCAGCTTAGTCGGGGGGGAATCAATGGGAGATACGCAGTATTTT.

The chain couples TRBV20-1 to TRBJ2-1; 7 bases are shared with TRBD1. The trim removed 6 bases at V and 4 bases at J, leaving 9 bases unmatched. Germline V gives CDR1 DFQATT, CDR2 SNEGSKA (reference sequence). CDR3 length equals 14 residues. CDR3 sequence reads: CSAGPPGQYNEQFF. CDR3 nucleotides: TGCAGTGCAGGACCTCCGGGACAGTACAATGAGCAGTTCTTC.

The chain has TRBV28 and TRBJ1-2; TRBD1 aligns across 8 bases. The germline CDR1 and CDR2 sequences are MDHEN and SYDVKM. V trimming: 8 bases; J trimming: 6 bases; junction bases outside the gene matches: 11. The length of the CDR3 is 14 residues. CDR3: CASRQTGGTNGYTF. Written as DNA, the CDR3 is TGTGCCAGCCGACAAACAGGGGGAACAAATGGCTACACCTTC.

V gene TRBV20-1 combines with J gene TRBJ1-6; D possibly corresponds to TRBD1 (5 bases). CDR3 length equals 16 residues. The V end lost 0 bases, the J end lost 5 bases, and 14 bases lay between the germline ends. Germline loops: CDR1 DFQATT, CDR2 SNEGSKA (reference sequence). The CDR3, as DNA: TGCAGTGCTAGAGATAATGGGGGGATCGATAATTCACCCCTCCACTTT. Translating gives CSARDNGGIDNSPLHF.

This clonotype was observed a few times. This sequence joins TRBV4-1 and TRBJ1-6; D may be TRBD1 (6 bases). With 0 bases removed from V and 7 bases from J, the gap between germline ends came to 10 bases. The CDR3 is made up of 15 amino acids. Germline V gene data show CDR1 as MGHRA and CDR2 as YSYEKL. The CDR3 nucleotides are TGCGCCAGCAGCCAAGAGGGGGGCAGGAATTCACCCCTCCACTTT. Protein product: CASSQEGGRNSPLHF.

The chain combines TRBV12-3 or TRBV12-4 with TRBJ2-3; 14 nucleotides line up with TRBD2. The CDR3 sequence is 22 residues long. The J segment lost 0 bases and the V segment lost 3 bases, leaving 17 bases of the junction unmatched. DNA of the CDR3: TGTGCCAGCAGTTTTGATCCGGGACTAGCGGGGGTGGCCGACTCTAGCACAGATACGCAGTATTTT. It encodes CASSFDPGLAGVADSSTDTQYF.

The chain joins TRBV7-2 to TRBJ2-7; D is unresolved. Looked up from germline, CDR1 is SGHTA and CDR2 is FQGNSA. Trimming cost V 2 bases and J 7 bases, with 12 bases left between them. This CDR3 is 13 amino acids long. The CDR3 nucleotides are TGTGCCAGCAGCTTACACTACTACAATGAGCAGTACTTC. This gives the protein CASSLHYYNEQYF.

In its sample, this clonotype was seen a few times. The V and J genes are TRBV10-3 and TRBJ1-1; unclear D gene. The CDR3 length is 13 residues. Deletions cut 4 bases from V and 7 bases from J, with 13 bases between. CDR1 and CDR2 from the germline V gene are ENHRY and SYGVKD. CDR3 sequence: CAISGTPLSEAFF. DNA for the CDR3: TGTGCCATCAGTGGAACGCCCCTCAGTGAAGCTTTCTTT.

CDR3 nucleotides: TGCAGTGCTAGATACCGGCACGGTTACGAGCAGTACTTC. Protein: CSARYRHGYEQYF. This rearrangement joins TRBV20-1 to TRBJ2-5, with D uncertain. The J call is uncertain, as TRBJ2-7 better fits the DNA end. The germline CDR1 and CDR2 sequences are DFQATT and SNEGSKA (reference sequence). The CDR3 is 13 amino acids.

Comment on this clonotype: This may stem from a read error, because a much larger clone lies one nucleotide away. This chain joins TRBV29-1 and TRBJ2-7; 9 bases fit TRBD1. The J call may be wrong; the DNA end is better matched by TRBJ2-5. The germline V gene encodes CDR1 SQVTM and CDR2 ANQGSEA. This CDR3 has 12 residues. The CDR3 nucleotides read TGCAGCGTGGGGACAGGGAAAGAGACCCAGTACTTC. This translates into CSVGTGKETQYF.

This clonotype was detected ten times or more. This chain links TRBV20-1 with TRBJ2-7, with D maybe TRBD1 (6 bases). The CDR3 sequence is 11 residues long. Between the trimmed V and J ends, which lost 5 bases and 1 base, there was a span of 6 bases. Looked up from germline, CDR1 is DFQATT and CDR2 is SNEGSKA (reference sequence). The CDR3 DNA reads as TGCAGTGCTGGACAGTCCTACGAGCAGTACTTC. The encoded protein is CSAGQSYEQYF.

This clonotype occurred a few times. The chain carries TRBV28 and TRBJ2-5, with 7 bases that match TRBD2. Losses at the gene ends were 3 bases for V and 1 base for J; bases not matched to a gene: 5. The length of the CDR3 is 15 residues. Germline V gene sequence: CDR1 MDHEN, CDR2 SYDVKM. The chain's CDR3 is CASSFGASGQETQYF. The DNA of the CDR3 is TGTGCCAGCAGTTTCGGGGCTAGCGGCCAAGAGACCCAGTACTTC.

The V gene is TRBV2, the J gene TRBJ2-3; either TRBD1 or TRBD2 may fit D (6 bases each). V was clipped by 3 bases and J by 2 bases, with 9 bases between them. This CDR3 contains 14 residues. The germline V gene encodes CDR1 SNHLY and CDR2 FYNNEI. In DNA, the CDR3 is TGTGCCAGCAGTGAGTGGGGGGCCACAGATACGCAGTATTTT. This encodes CASSEWGATDTQYF.